The 18 T cell receptor beta chains given below trace back to one sample, sequenced in a study of regulatory T cells in long-lasting Graves disease. Noted time point: persistent/refractory GD, antithyroid drugs over 5 years with positive TRAb. After RNA was extracted from PBMCs, the TCR library was made from it. Construction of the TCR beta libraries employed iRepertoire HTBI primers in conjunction with Arm-PCR of CDR3 regions. TCRdb reanalysed the multiplex PCR reads using MiXCR and keeps one entry per CDR3 protein. The sample records over 650,000 distinct CDR3 sequences, around 30% being singletons. The sample consisted of peripheral blood mononuclear cells (PBMCs), taken when the disease was refractory, from a patient treated with antithyroid drugs. The receptors stem from a female donor with Graves disease.

The chain recombines TRBV29-1 with TRBJ1-2; D is possibly TRBD1 (5 bases). This CDR3 is 15 amino acids long. Germline V CDR1 and CDR2: SQVTM, ANQGSEA. The V gene lost 3 bases and the J gene lost 4 bases, with 18 bases spanning the gap. CDR3 amino acids: CSVDPGNGEGYGYTF. For the CDR3, the DNA is TGCAGCGTTGACCCAGGGAACGGGGAAGGCTATGGCTACACCTTC. Filled out from reference TRBV29-1 and TRBJ1-2, the complete variable domain reads SAVISQKPSRDICQRGTSLTIQCQVDSQVTMMFWYRQQPGQSLTLIATANQGSEATYESGFVIDKFPISRPNLTFSTLTVSNMSPEDSSIYLCSVDPGNGEGYGYTFGSGTRLTVV.

J is TRBJ1-6 and V is TRBV20-1, with D perhaps TRBD1 (6 bases). This CDR3 spans 15 amino acids. Germline lookup yields CDR1 DFQATT and CDR2 SNEGSKA (reference sequence). Trimming shortened V by 6 bases and J by 0 bases, and 12 bases separated the two germline ends. CDR3 DNA: TGCAGTGCGATCGACAGGAGCTCCTATAATTCACCCCTCCACTTT. Its translation is CSAIDRSSYNSPLHF.

The table lists this clonotype with many counts. The rearrangement uses TRBV6-1 and TRBJ1-2; D may be TRBD1 (5 bases). V gave up 5 bases and J gave up 8 bases, with 21 bases separating them. Germline V gene sequence: CDR1 MNHNS, CDR2 SASEGT. This CDR3 spans 15 amino acids. DNA for the CDR3: TGTGCCAGCAGTACAAATTCGGCAGGGCGTGGAGGCTACACCTTC. Translation gives CASSTNSAGRGGYTF.

V gene TRBV30 combines with J gene TRBJ1-4, with 7 bases lining up with TRBD1. CDR3 length: 14 amino acids. Germline assignment: CDR1 GTSNPN and CDR2 SVGIG (reference sequence). Germline trimming cut 4 bases from V and 6 bases from J; bases unmatched to any gene: 8. The CDR3 here is CAWNTGQTYEKLFF. CDR3 DNA sequence: TGTGCCTGGAATACGGGACAGACTTATGAAAAACTGTTTTTT.

The CDR3 DNA reads TGTGCCAGCAAAGGGTGGCCCCTGGGTACCGGGGAGCTGTTTTTT. It codes for CASKGWPLGTGELFF. V usage is TRBV6-1 and J usage is TRBJ2-2, with D hard to call. Trimming shortened V by 7 bases and J by 5 bases, and 17 bases separated the two germline ends. In germline, CDR1 is MNHNS, CDR2 SASEGT. CDR3 length equals 15 residues.

The V call is TRBV2, the J call TRBJ1-3, with D maybe TRBD1 (6 bases). V was trimmed by 5 bases and J by 0 bases, leaving 8 bases between them. Germline V CDR1 and CDR2: SNHLY, FYNNEI. CDR3 length: 14 residues. CDR3 loop: CASSTGSSGNTIYF. Written as DNA, the CDR3 is TGTGCCAGCAGTACAGGGAGCTCTGGAAACACCATATATTTT.

The chain carries TRBV2 and TRBJ1-4; TRBD1 is a possible D gene (6 bases). V gave up 8 bases and J gave up 8 bases, with 18 bases separating them. Germline values: CDR1 SNHLY, CDR2 FYNNEI. The CDR3 totals 14 residues. DNA of the CDR3: TGTGCCAGCGCCGAGAGGGGGAGAGGAGAAAAACTGTTTTTT. Translation gives CASAERGRGEKLFF.

The chain links TRBV5-1 to TRBJ1-4; D gene uncertain. Per germline, CDR1 SGHRS and CDR2 YFSETQ. CDR3 length equals 15 residues. Deletions cut 1 base from V and 8 bases from J, with 15 bases between. The CDR3 reads CASSLSGTQDEKLFF. As DNA, the CDR3 is TGCGCCAGCAGCTTGTCCGGAACTCAGGACGAAAAACTGTTTTTT.

This chain connects TRBV11-3 to TRBJ2-5; 12 bases match TRBD2. Trimming at V came to 1 base and at J to 3 bases, leaving 3 bases not matched to a gene. The CDR3 runs to 16 residues. Germline CDR1 and CDR2: SGHNT and YENEEA. The CDR3 region has the DNA TGTGCCAGCAGCTTAGCCCGGACTAGCGGGAAAGAGACCCAGTACTTC. Protein: CASSLARTSGKETQYF.

This clonotype appeared many times. V usage is TRBV28 and J usage is TRBJ2-5, with D tentatively TRBD2 (5 bases). CDR1 is MDHEN and CDR2 is SYDVKM in the germline V gene. The CDR3 has 15 amino acids. V lost 10 bases to trimming and J lost 5 bases, with 23 bases between them. CDR3 in amino acids: CATRGTETAAETQYF. Here the CDR3 DNA reads TGTGCCACCCGGGGAACCGAGACCGCAGCGGAGACCCAGTACTTC.

This sequence joins TRBV12-3 or TRBV12-4 and TRBJ2-7; 8 bases fit TRBD2. The junction had 6 bases not matched to a gene; V was cut back by 6 bases and J by 5 bases. CDR3 size: 13 residues. The CDR3 DNA is TGTGCCAGCAGCCAACCGGGAGGGCACGAGCAGTACTTC. This gives the protein CASSQPGGHEQYF.

The table lists this clonotype with a few counts. The chain uses TRBV6-1 and TRBJ1-1, with D possibly being TRBD1 (5 bases). The length of the CDR3 is 14 residues. V lost 7 bases and J lost 3, with 15 bases in between. The V gene's germline CDR1 is MNHNS and CDR2 SASEGT. The CDR3: CASMAGLRDTEAFF. In DNA, the CDR3 is TGTGCCAGCATGGCAGGGTTGAGGGACACTGAAGCTTTCTTT.

The V gene is TRBV12-3 or TRBV12-4, the J gene TRBJ2-2, with TRBD1 matching over 10 bases. The CDR3 covers 15 residues. With V trimmed by 6 bases and J by 7 bases, 8 bases remained unmatched. CDR3 sequence: CASRTTGGAGGELFF. The CDR3, as DNA: TGTGCCAGCAGAACGACAGGGGGCGCAGGCGGGGAGCTGTTTTTT.

This clonotype was picked up a small number of times. V and J are TRBV13 and TRBJ2-6; perhaps TRBD1 as D (6 bases). The germline V and J ends were trimmed by 2 bases and 0 bases, with 14 bases remaining between them. This CDR3 comprises 18 residues. The V gene's germline CDR1 is PRHDT and CDR2 FYEKMQ (reference sequence). The CDR3 loop reads CASSLRSRGPSGANVLTF. The DNA of the CDR3 is TGTGCCAGCAGCTTACGGAGCAGGGGTCCCTCTGGGGCCAACGTCCTGACTTTC.

The chain couples TRBV7-2 to TRBJ1-1; no definite D call. The CDR3 sequence is 15 residues long. The germline CDR1 and CDR2 sequences are SGHTA and FQGNSA. Trimming removed 2 bases from V and 0 bases from J, with 10 bases in between. Here the CDR3 reads CASSLWAALNTEAFF. In DNA, the CDR3 is TGTGCCAGCAGCTTATGGGCAGCACTGAACACTGAAGCTTTCTTT.

The genes are TRBV2 and TRBJ2-7; a possible D gene is TRBD1 (6 bases). The CDR3 consists of 13 residues. The germline V and J ends were trimmed by 8 bases and 0 bases, with 11 bases remaining between them. CDR1 is SNHLY and CDR2 is FYNNEI in the germline V gene. CDR3 nucleotides: TGTGCCAGCCGGGACAAGAGCTCCTACGAGCAGTACTTC. This gives the protein CASRDKSSYEQYF.

This clonotype was seen a few times. CDR3 in DNA: TGCAGTGCTACCTCCGGGACTAGCGGGACCCTGGGCACAGATACGCAGTATTTT. It yields the protein CSATSGTSGTLGTDTQYF. The chain recombines TRBV20-1 with TRBJ2-3; 13 positions agree with TRBD2. J gave up 1 base and V 4 bases, and 11 bases lay outside the gene matches. Germline loops: CDR1 DFQATT, CDR2 SNEGSKA (reference sequence). The CDR3 is 18 amino acids.

The CDR3 coding sequence is TGTGCCAGCAGCGTACCGGGACAGGGGGACTACACCTTC. This sequence encodes CASSVPGQGDYTF. This rearrangement joins TRBV7-2 to TRBJ1-2; 11 positions match TRBD1. The V gene end was trimmed by 5 bases and the J gene end by 10 bases; junction bases not matched to a gene: 6. Germline V gene sequence: CDR1 SGHTA, CDR2 FQGNSA. The CDR3 runs to 13 residues.